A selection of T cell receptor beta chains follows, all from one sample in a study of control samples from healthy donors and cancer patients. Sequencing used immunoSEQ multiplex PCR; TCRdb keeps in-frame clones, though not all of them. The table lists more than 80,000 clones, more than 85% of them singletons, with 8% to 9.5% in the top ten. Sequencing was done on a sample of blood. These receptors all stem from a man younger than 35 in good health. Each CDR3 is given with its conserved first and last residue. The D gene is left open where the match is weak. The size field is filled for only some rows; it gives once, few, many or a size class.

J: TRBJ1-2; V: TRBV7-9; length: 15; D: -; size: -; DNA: TGTGCCAGCAGCTTAGAACAGAGACTATCCTATGGCTACACCTTC; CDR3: CASSLEQRLSYGYTF
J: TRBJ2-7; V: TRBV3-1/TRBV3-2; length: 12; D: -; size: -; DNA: TGTGCCAGCAGCATACAGGGAGTCGAGCAGTACTTC; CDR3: CASSIQGVEQYF
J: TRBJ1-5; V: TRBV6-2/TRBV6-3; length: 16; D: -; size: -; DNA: TGTGCCAGCAGTTACTCACCCGGGGGTTACAATCAGCCCCAGCATTTT; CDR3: CASSYSPGGYNQPQHF
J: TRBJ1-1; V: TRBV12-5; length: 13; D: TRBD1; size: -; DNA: TGTGCTAGTGGACTGGACAGGACCACTGAAGCTTTCTTT; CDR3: CASGLDRTTEAFF
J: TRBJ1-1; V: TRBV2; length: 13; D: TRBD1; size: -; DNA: TGTGCCAGCATCGGACAGGGGGCCACTGAAGCTTTCTTT; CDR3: CASIGQGATEAFF
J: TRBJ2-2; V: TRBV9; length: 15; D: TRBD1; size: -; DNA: TGTGCCAGCACAGACAGGGGAGCGAACACCGGGGAGCTGTTTTTT; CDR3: CASTDRGANTGELFF
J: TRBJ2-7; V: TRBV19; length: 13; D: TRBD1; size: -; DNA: TGTGCCAGTAGTATGGGACAGACTTACGAGCAGTACTTC; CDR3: CASSMGQTYEQYF
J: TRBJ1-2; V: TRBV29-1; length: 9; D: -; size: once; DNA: TGCAGCGTTTCGTCAAGCTACACCTTC; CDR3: CSVSSSYTF
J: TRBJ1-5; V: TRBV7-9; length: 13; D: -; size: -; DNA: TGTGCCAGCAGCTCTTCGGCGGCTCAGCCCCAGCATTTT; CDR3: CASSSSAAQPQHF
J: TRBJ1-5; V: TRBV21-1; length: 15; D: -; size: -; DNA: TGTGCCAGCAGCACTCGGCCAAATGAAAATCAGCCCCAGCATTTT; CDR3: CASSTRPNENQPQHF
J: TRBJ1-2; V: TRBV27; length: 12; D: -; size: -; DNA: TGTGCCAGCAGTTCTGGGAACTATGGCTACACCTTC; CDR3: CASSSGNYGYTF
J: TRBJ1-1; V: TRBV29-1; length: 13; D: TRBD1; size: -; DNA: TGCAGCGCCCGACAGGGGATGAACACTGAAGCTTTCTTT; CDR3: CSARQGMNTEAFF
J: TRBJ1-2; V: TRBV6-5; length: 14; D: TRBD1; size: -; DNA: TGTGCCAGCAGCCGGGGACAGGGGGCAATAGGCTACACCTTC; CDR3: CASSRGQGAIGYTF
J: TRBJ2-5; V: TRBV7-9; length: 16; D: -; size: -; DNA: TGTGCCAGCAGCTTCCCGGGGGACGGTGTACAAGAGACCCAGTACTTC; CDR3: CASSFPGDGVQETQYF